This T cell receptor (beta chain) was captured by sequencing in a study of tumor and adjacent non-tumor tissue in lung cancer. RNA was extracted from bulk tissue without any cell sorting. Chemotherapy-naive patients with new lung cancer underwent thoracic surgery in China, August–November 2014. This CDR3 contains 17 residues. CDR1 and CDR2 from the germline V gene are SGHRS and YFSETQ. Comments on this clonotype: One end of the junction does not line up with germline, which may come from a read error.

TCRbeta libraries were built with three rounds of nested PCR, modified from ARM-PCR. One entry per CDR3 protein, called by TCRdb with MiXCR from the multiplex PCR reads. In the table there are fewer than 150,000 distinct CDR3 sequences, around 66% of which are singletons. The sequence came from a man in his 60s with small cell lung cancer. J is TRBJ2-3 and V is TRBV5-1, with TRBD2 matching over 14 bases. Source material: lung tumor tissue. CDR3 amino acids: CVSSGGLAGVSTDTQYF. DNA of the CDR3: TGCGTCAGCAGCGGGGGACTAGCGGGAGTCAGCACAGATACGCAGTATTTT.